This T cell receptor (beta chain) was found in a study of PD-1 blockade in classical Hodgkin lymphoma. Profiling relied on immunoSEQ multiplex PCR, and the TCRdb table lists in-frame clones only, not all of them. There are around 50,000 clones in the sample; about 75% occur only once, and over 9.5% lies in the top ten. As to time point: cycle 4 day 1 (C4D1), after five to seven weeks of nivolumab. All patients experienced relapse after autologous stem cell transplantation, and brentuximab vedotin exposure was variable. The junction had 3 bases not matched to a gene; V was cut back by 8 bases and J by 7 bases. The CDR3 is 12 amino acids. The germline CDR1 and CDR2 sequences are MNHEY and SVGAGI.

The clonotype was recovered from a human donor with classical Hodgkin lymphoma. This chain uses TRBV6-5 with TRBJ2-7, with 12 bases fitting TRBD1. This specimen was peripheral blood mononuclear cells (PBMCs), taken before the fourth cycle of nivolumab. The CDR3 DNA sequence: TGTGCCAGCGGGACAGGGGGCCAAGAGCAGTACTTC. Translation gives CASGTGGQEQYF.